This T cell receptor beta chain stems from a study of T cell repertoires in ileal Crohn's disease. Whole-study context: At surgery, 30% to 40% of patients smoked, with median disease duration about eight years.

Germline-derived CDR1 and CDR2 are KGHSH and LQKENI. This CDR3 is built from 15 residues. V was pared by 5 bases and J by 4 bases, with 17 bases between. Each sample's TCRB immunosequencing used around 0.45 micrograms of biopsy DNA. Libraries were prepared by immunoSEQ multiplex PCR; TCRdb keeps only in-frame clonotypes and omits some of them. The table has about 7,200 clones, more than 70% seen once; the top ten hold 9% to 10%. With respect to this clone: The target antigen is unknown.

The study's findings and limits: Clonality above 26.8% at surgery always came with endoscopic recurrence. Compared with non-smokers, active smokers at surgery showed more clonal expansions.

This chain connects TRBV18 to TRBJ1-2; possible D gene TRBD1, 5 bases. The sequenced material came from ileal tissue. This receptor was identified in an adult with Crohn's disease. The CDR3 region has the DNA TGTGCCAGCTCAACCCGGGGAGGGGAGAGCTATGGCTACACCTTC. Translated: CASSTRGGESYGYTF.